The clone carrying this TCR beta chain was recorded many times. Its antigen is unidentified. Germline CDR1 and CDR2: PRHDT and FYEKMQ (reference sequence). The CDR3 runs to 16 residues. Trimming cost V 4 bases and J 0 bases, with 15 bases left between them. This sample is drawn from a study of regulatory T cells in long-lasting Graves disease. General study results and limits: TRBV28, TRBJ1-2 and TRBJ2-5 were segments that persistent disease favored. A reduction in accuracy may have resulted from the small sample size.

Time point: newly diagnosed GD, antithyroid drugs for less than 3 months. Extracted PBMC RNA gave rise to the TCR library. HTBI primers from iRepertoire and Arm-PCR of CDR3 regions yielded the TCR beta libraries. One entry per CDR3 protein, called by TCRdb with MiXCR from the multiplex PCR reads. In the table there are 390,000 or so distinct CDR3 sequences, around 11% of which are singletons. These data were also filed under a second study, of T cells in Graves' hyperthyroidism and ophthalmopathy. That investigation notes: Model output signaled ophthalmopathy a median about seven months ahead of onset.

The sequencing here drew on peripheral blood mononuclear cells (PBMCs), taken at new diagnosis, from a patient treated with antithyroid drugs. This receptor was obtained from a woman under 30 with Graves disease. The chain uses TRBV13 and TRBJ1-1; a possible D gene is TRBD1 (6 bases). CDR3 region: CASSSHFRGMNTEAFF. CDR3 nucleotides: TGTGCCAGCAGCTCTCATTTCAGGGGCATGAACACTGAAGCTTTCTTT.